The 16 T cell receptor beta chains below were found in one sample sequenced in a study of blood T cells in healthy people across ages. A second PCR of roughly 7 to 11 cycles used a sample-barcoded 5' primer and a J-beta primer mix. TCRdb re-called the 5' RACE reads through MiXCR, storing one row per CDR3 protein. Of fewer than 2,000,000 distinct CDR3 sequences in the sample, about 32% are singletons; the top ten hold around 10%. Material for sequencing was blood. The receptors originated from a woman aged 25 to 39 in good health.

This clonotype appeared a few times. The J gene is TRBJ2-7, the V gene TRBV27; perhaps TRBD1 as D (5 bases). Trimming stripped 1 base from V and 0 bases from J, with 7 bases between. Germline loops: CDR1 MNHEY, CDR2 SMNVEV (reference sequence). The CDR3 has 14 amino acids. CDR3 residues: CASSLFDSSYEQYF. The CDR3 coding sequence is TGTGCCAGCAGTTTATTTGACAGCTCCTACGAGCAGTACTTC.

This clonotype was observed a few times. This chain connects TRBV29-1 to TRBJ1-4; no firm D call. The CDR3 sequence is 13 residues long. Germline V gene data show CDR1 as SQVTM and CDR2 as ANQGSEA. Trimming took 4 bases from V and 7 from J, leaving 13 bases between them. The CDR3 reads CSVAGSAGEKLFF. The CDR3 DNA sequence: TGCAGCGTTGCCGGCTCTGCGGGTGAAAAACTGTTTTTT. Combining the CDR3 with reference TRBV29-1 and TRBJ1-4 gives the whole variable domain SAVISQKPSRDICQRGTSLTIQCQVDSQVTMMFWYRQQPGQSLTLIATANQGSEATYESGFVIDKFPISRPNLTFSTLTVSNMSPEDSSIYLCSVAGSAGEKLFFGSGTQLSVL.

This clonotype occurred a few times. The rearrangement links TRBV5-1 to TRBJ2-3; possibly TRBD2 for D (5 bases). V lost 4 bases and J 5 bases, leaving 20 bases between the germline ends. CDR3 length: 16 residues. Germline CDR1 is SGHRS and CDR2 is YFSETQ. The CDR3 loop reads CASSPEAVSNLDTQYF. CDR3 nucleotide sequence: TGCGCCAGCAGCCCGGAGGCAGTATCGAATTTAGATACGCAGTATTTT.

The chain has TRBV4-2 and TRBJ2-2, with D perhaps matching TRBD1 or TRBD2 (5 bases each). Germline CDR1 reads LGHNA; CDR2 reads YNFKEQ. V lost 0 bases to trimming and J lost 4 bases, with 12 bases between them. The CDR3 spans 16 residues. CDR3 sequence (DNA): TGTGCCAGCAGCCAAGATCCCGGGGCCCTCACCGGGGAGCTGTTTTTT. Amino acids: CASSQDPGALTGELFF.

This clonotype was counted between two and nine times. The V and J genes are TRBV28 and TRBJ2-5; the D is unclear. Germline CDR1 and CDR2: MDHEN and SYDVKM. V was shortened by 5 bases and J by 12 bases, with 16 bases between the two germline ends. There are 12 residues in the CDR3. The CDR3 here is CASSDPGLSKYF. The DNA of the CDR3 is TGTGCCAGCAGTGACCCCGGATTGAGCAAGTACTTC.

This chain uses TRBV20-1 with TRBJ2-3; no firm D call. This CDR3 is built from 15 residues. V was pared by 0 bases and J by 6 bases, with 16 bases between. Germline V gene sequence: CDR1 DFQATT, CDR2 SNEGSKA (reference sequence). The CDR3 region is CSARDERTVRDTQYF. The CDR3 DNA sequence: TGCAGTGCTAGAGATGAAAGGACGGTTCGGGATACGCAGTATTTT.

In regard to this clonotype: One end of the junction is discordant with germline, which a read error may explain. The chain recombines TRBV9 with TRBJ2-3, with D perhaps TRBD1 (6 bases). CDR1 SGDLS and CDR2 YYNGEE come from the germline V gene. CDR3 length equals 14 residues. The CDR3 loop is CASSPKGVSDTRYF. CDR3 nucleotides: TGTGCCAGCAGCCCAAAGGGGGTCAGTGATACGCGGTATTTT.

At least ten counts were recorded for this clonotype. This sequence joins TRBV4-2 and TRBJ2-5; TRBD2 matches at 9 bases. The germline gives CDR1 LGHNA, CDR2 YNFKEQ. The CDR3 totals 18 residues. V dropped 1 base and J dropped 0; count of bases not matched to a gene: 9. CDR3 coding DNA: TGTGCCAGCAGCCAAGGCGGCGCTAGCGGGGCAAACCAAGAGACCCAGTACTTC. Residues: CASSQGGASGANQETQYF.

The chain uses TRBV20-1 and TRBJ2-5, with D tentatively TRBD2 (7 bases). The CDR3 runs 13 residues. V was shortened by 3 bases and J by 1 base, with 9 bases between the two germline ends. Germline CDR1 and CDR2: DFQATT and SNEGSKA (reference sequence). The CDR3 DNA reads as TGCAGTGCTAGTCGGGGGGCCCAAGAGACCCAGTACTTC. It yields the protein CSASRGAQETQYF.

This clonotype was observed a few times. The chain is built from TRBV24-1 and TRBJ2-1; weak D call: TRBD1 (5 bases). Deletions cut 5 bases from V and 0 bases from J, with 16 bases between. Germline CDR1 reads KGHDR; CDR2 reads SFDVKD. CDR3 size: 17 residues. CDR3 amino acids: CATSADSTKRSYNEQFF. The CDR3 DNA sequence: TGTGCCACCAGTGCCGACAGTACAAAACGCTCCTACAATGAGCAGTTCTTC.

Of note for this clonotype: A read error is possible here, since a much larger clone lies one base away. The limits of the CDR3 on the DNA are not certain, so only TCRdb's listed CDR3 is given. CDR3 protein: CASSVAGGSYNELFF. The J gene is TRBJ2-1, the V gene TRBV9. Germline V gene sequence: CDR1 SGDLS, CDR2 YYNGEE. The CDR3 sequence runs 15 residues, both termini included.

The chain is built from TRBV12-3 or TRBV12-4 and TRBJ2-1; 8 bases fit TRBD2. With 7 bases clipped from V and 14 bases from J, the junction kept 22 bases outside the gene matches. The CDR3 is 16 residues long. The CDR3 region is CASTGEISGRGSLEFF. CDR3 bases: TGTGCCAGCACCGGGGAGATTTCCGGGAGGGGGTCCCTGGAGTTCTTC.

The chain uses TRBV12-3 or TRBV12-4 and TRBJ1-2, with TRBD1 matching 7 bases. J lost 4 bases, V lost 5 bases, and 7 bases had no gene match. This CDR3 has 14 amino acids. CDR3 sequence reads: CASSPGTALYGYTF. The CDR3 DNA reads TGTGCCAGCAGTCCAGGGACAGCCCTCTATGGCTACACCTTC.

The chain is built from TRBV7-9 and TRBJ2-1; D is uncertain. The CDR3 extends over 16 amino acids. Germline V gene sequence: CDR1 SEHNR, CDR2 FQNEAQ (reference sequence). V gave up 5 bases and J gave up 3 bases, with 17 bases separating them. The CDR3 reads CASSLSSAGIYNEQFF. In DNA form, the CDR3 reads TGTGCCAGCAGCCTGAGCAGCGCTGGTATCTACAATGAGCAGTTCTTC.

Concerning this clonotype itself: This may be a read error: a much more frequent sequence differs by one nucleotide. Because the CDR3 is missing its conserved closing phenylalanine or tryptophan, this is likely a read error. V usage is TRBV7-2 and J usage is TRBJ2-5; D not certain. This CDR3 is 15 amino acids long. V dropped 1 base and J dropped 0 bases, with 9 bases sitting between them. Looked up from germline, CDR1 is SGHTA and CDR2 is FQGNSA. DNA for the CDR3: TGTGCCAGCAGCTTAGTAGGTGACAACCAAGAGACCCAGTACTGC. It encodes CASSLVGDNQETQYC.

The chain carries TRBV5-1 and TRBJ2-2, with a weak D call TRBD1 (6 bases). Trimming took 3 bases from V and 5 from J, leaving 20 bases between them. Germline V gives CDR1 SGHRS, CDR2 YFSETQ. This CDR3 comprises 17 residues. CDR3: CASSSDRTGRSTGELFF. CDR3 DNA sequence: TGCGCCAGCAGCTCAGACAGGACGGGACGGTCAACCGGGGAGCTGTTTTTT.